This entry is about one T cell receptor (beta chain). The CDR3 goes on 3 residues after the read ends, and that part is filled in from the germline J gene. The sample is drawn from a study of T cells in women clearing cervical HPV infection. Per the germline V gene, CDR1 is KGHSH and CDR2 is LQKENI. This CDR3 is 14 amino acids long. Libraries were prepared by immunoSEQ multiplex PCR; TCRdb keeps only in-frame clonotypes and omits some of them. This specimen shows around 23,000 clones; the ten leading clones hold about 2.5%. The sequencing sample was made of blood buffy coat. The chain employs TRBV18 and TRBJ2-4; 8 bases fit TRBD1. This receptor was identified in a woman between 18 and 75 years old with a cervical HPV16 infection that either progressed to CIN3+ or cleared (not recorded which). CDR3 region: CASSPGQDLQGQYF. The covered CDR3 bases are TGTGCCAGCTCACCGGGACAGGACTTGCAGGGT.